The 8 T cell receptor beta chains presented below share a single source sample, sequenced in a study of cytomegalovirus exposure and HLA in healthy donors. Amplification used 60 Vbeta primers and 13 Jbeta primers. The data were produced by immunoSEQ multiplex PCR, yet TCRdb's version contains in-frame clones alone and is incomplete. Here the sample spans roughly 120,000 clones, 81% being singletons. The sequencing sample was made of PBMCs. The receptor source for this set is a woman in her thirties or forties in good health and CMV-seronegative.

This chain connects TRBV5-6 to TRBJ1-1; D unclear. Germline V gene sequence: CDR1 SGHDT, CDR2 YYEEEE. The CDR3 sequence is 13 residues long. Between the trimmed V and J ends, which lost 0 bases and 7 bases, there was a span of 10 bases. The CDR3 is CASSLGGRFEAFF. The CDR3 nucleotides read TGTGCCAGCAGCTTGGGTGGGAGGTTTGAAGCTTTCTTT.

This sequence joins TRBV5-4 and TRBJ2-5, with D possibly matching TRBD1 (6 bases). CDR1 and CDR2 from the germline V gene are SGHNT and YYREEE (reference sequence). There are 14 residues in the CDR3. Trimming left V 3 bases short and J 1 base short, with 10 bases between. The CDR3 sequence: CASSWQGSQETQYF. CDR3 nucleotides: TGTGCCAGCAGCTGGCAGGGGAGCCAAGAGACCCAGTACTTC.

This rearrangement joins TRBV10-1 to TRBJ1-2, with D possibly matching TRBD1 (6 bases). V gave up 3 bases and J gave up 4 bases, with 9 bases separating them. The CDR3 has 13 amino acids. Looked up from germline, CDR1 is WNHNN and CDR2 is SYGVQD (reference sequence). The CDR3 reads CASSEDRIYGYTF. Written as DNA, the CDR3 is TGCGCCAGCAGTGAAGACAGGATCTATGGCTACACCTTC.

The chain has TRBV18 and TRBJ1-1; D gene unclear. Trimming took 0 bases from V and 0 from J, leaving 11 bases between them. The CDR3 spans 16 residues. CDR1 KGHSH and CDR2 LQKENI come from the germline V gene. In DNA, the CDR3 is TGTGCCAGCTCACCACCGGCAGGCACTCTGAACACTGAAGCTTTCTTT. Protein product: CASSPPAGTLNTEAFF.

Here the CDR3 reads CASKNRAAGANVLTF. The CDR3 DNA sequence: TGTGCCAGCAAGAACAGGGCCGCTGGGGCCAACGTCCTGACTTTC. The chain employs TRBV19 and TRBJ2-6; D might be TRBD1 (6 bases). V lost 9 bases to trimming and J lost 2 bases, with 14 bases between them. The length of the CDR3 is 15 residues. CDR1 is LNHDA, CDR2 SQIVND, per germline (reference sequence).

V usage is TRBV25-1 and J usage is TRBJ1-1, with D uncertain. The germline V gene has CDR1 MGHDK and CDR2 SYGVNS. This CDR3 contains 13 residues. V was cut by 4 bases and J by 4 bases, with 10 bases left in between. The CDR3 region has the DNA TGTGCCAGCAGTGGACTAGGACCCACTGAAGCTTTCTTT. This translates into CASSGLGPTEAFF.

This clone has just a few counts. V usage is TRBV30 and J usage is TRBJ2-5; TRBD1 is a possible D gene (6 bases). There are 13 residues in the CDR3. Germline CDR1 and CDR2: GTSNPN and SVGIG (reference sequence). V lost 3 bases and J lost 5, with 13 bases in between. This CDR3 reads CAWSLQGWETQYF. In DNA, the CDR3 is TGTGCCTGGAGCCTACAGGGCTGGGAGACCCAGTACTTC.

The genes are TRBV10-1 and TRBJ2-7, with 10 bases identical to TRBD1. V lost 4 bases, J lost 2 bases, and 2 bases stayed unmatched. The CDR3 runs 14 residues. Germline lookup yields CDR1 WNHNN and CDR2 SYGVQD (reference sequence). DNA for the CDR3: TGCGCCAGCAGTGCCGGGACAGGGGCCTACGAGCAGTACTTC. Encoded protein: CASSAGTGAYEQYF.